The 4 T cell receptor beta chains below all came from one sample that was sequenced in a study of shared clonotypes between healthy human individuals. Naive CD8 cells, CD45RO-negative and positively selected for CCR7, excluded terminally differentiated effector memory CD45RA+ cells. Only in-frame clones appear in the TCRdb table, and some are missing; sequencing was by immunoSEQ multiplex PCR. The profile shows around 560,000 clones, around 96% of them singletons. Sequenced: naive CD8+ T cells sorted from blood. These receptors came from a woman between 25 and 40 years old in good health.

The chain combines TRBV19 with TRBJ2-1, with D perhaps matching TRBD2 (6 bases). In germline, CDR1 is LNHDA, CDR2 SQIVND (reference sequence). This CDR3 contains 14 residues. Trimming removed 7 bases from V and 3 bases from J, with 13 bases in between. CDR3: CASTLAENYNEQFF. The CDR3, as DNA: TGTGCCAGTACCTTAGCGGAAAACTACAATGAGCAGTTCTTC.

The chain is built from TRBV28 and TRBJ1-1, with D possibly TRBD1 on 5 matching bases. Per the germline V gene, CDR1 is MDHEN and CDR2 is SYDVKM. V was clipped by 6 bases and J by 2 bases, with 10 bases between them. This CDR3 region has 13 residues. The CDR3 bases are TGTGCCAGCAGCGCGGGGGGTAACACTGAAGCTTTCTTT. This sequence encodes CASSAGGNTEAFF. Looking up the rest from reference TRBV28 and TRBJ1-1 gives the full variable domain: DVKVTQSSRYLVKRTGEKVFLECVQDMDHENMFWYRQDPGLGLRLIYFSYDVKMKEKGDIPEGYSVSREKKERFSLILESASTNQTSMYLCASSAGGNTEAFFGQGTRLTVV.

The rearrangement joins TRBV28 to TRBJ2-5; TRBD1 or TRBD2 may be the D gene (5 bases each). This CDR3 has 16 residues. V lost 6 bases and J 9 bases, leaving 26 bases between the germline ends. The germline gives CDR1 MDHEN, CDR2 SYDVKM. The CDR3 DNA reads TGTGCCAGCAGGATCTTAACCCCAAAGTCCCCGGGACCCCAGTACTTC. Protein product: CASRILTPKSPGPQYF.

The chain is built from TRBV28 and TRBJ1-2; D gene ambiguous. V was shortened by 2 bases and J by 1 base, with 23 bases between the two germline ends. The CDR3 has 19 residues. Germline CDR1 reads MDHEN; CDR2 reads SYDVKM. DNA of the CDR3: TGTGCCAGCAGTTTACCCCCCTGGTCGGAGGAGCACCTTAACTATGGCTACACCTTC. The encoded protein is CASSLPPWSEEHLNYGYTF.